This entry lists 2 T cell receptor beta chains sequenced from one sample in a study of radiotherapy plus CTLA-4 blockade in lung cancer. The assay was immunoSEQ multiplex PCR, and TCRdb's table has in-frame clones only and misses some. The data contain roughly 100,000 clones, about 85% of them singletons. Sequenced here: peripheral blood, sampled from a patient treated with radiotherapy plus ipilimumab. Every receptor here comes from a human donor with non-small cell lung cancer that progressed on radiotherapy plus ipilimumab. Some clones in this sample may be carry-over from other donors' samples.

The CDR3 protein is CATSRDGYTNQPQHF. The CDR3 DNA is TGTGCCACCAGCAGAGATGGTTATACGAATCAGCCCCAGCATTTT. The chain recombines TRBV15 with TRBJ1-5; D remains ambiguous. Germline loops: CDR1 LNHNV, CDR2 YYDKDF (reference sequence). V lost 0 bases to trimming and J lost 4 bases, with 10 bases between them. This CDR3 has 15 residues.

This clone is a singleton in its sample. Relative to the germline gene, one junction end is altered; a read error may explain this. V is TRBV29-1 and J is TRBJ1-2, with a weak D call TRBD1 (5 bases). The CDR3 totals 13 residues. CDR1 and CDR2 from the germline V gene are SQVTM and ANQGSEA. Here the CDR3 DNA reads TGCAGCGTTGGGGTGGGGCAGGTCAGCGGCTGCACCTTC. Residues: CSVGVGQVSGCTF. The variable domain in full, completed from reference TRBV29-1 and TRBJ1-2, reads SAVISQKPSRDICQRGTSLTIQCQVDSQVTMMFWYRQQPGQSLTLIATANQGSEATYESGFVIDKFPISRPNLTFSTLTVSNMSPEDSSIYLCSVGVGQVSGCTFGSGTRLTVV.